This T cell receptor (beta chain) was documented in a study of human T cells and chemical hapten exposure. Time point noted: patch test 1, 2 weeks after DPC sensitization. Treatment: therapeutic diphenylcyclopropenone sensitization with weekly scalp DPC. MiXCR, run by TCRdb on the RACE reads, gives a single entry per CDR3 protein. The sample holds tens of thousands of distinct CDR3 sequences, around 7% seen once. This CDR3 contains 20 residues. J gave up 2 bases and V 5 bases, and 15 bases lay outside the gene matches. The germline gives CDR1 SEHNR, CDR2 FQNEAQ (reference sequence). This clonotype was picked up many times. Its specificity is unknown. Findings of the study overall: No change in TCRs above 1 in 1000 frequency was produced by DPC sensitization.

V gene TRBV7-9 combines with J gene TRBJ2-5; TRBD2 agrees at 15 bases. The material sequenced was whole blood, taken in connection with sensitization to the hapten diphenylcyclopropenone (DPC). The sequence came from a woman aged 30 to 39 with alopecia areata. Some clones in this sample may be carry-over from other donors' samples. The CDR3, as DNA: TGTGCCAGCAGCCCCCTTCTCGGACTAGCGGGGGGGCCGGGACAAGAGACCCAGTACTTC. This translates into CASSPLLGLAGGPGQETQYF.